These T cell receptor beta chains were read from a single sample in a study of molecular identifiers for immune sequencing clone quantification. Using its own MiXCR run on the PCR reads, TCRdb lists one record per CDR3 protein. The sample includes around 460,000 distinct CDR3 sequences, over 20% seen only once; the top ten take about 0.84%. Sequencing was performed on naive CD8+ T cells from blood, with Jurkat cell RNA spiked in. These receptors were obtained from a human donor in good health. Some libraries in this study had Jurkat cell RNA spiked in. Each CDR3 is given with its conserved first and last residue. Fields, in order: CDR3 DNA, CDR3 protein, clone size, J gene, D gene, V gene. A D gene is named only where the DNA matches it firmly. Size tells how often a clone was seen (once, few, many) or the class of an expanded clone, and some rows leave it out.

TGTGCCAGCAGCCCTACTATTGAATTCACAGATACGCAGTATTTT | CASSPTIEFTDTQYF | many | TRBJ2-3 | - | TRBV3-1
TGTGCCAGCAGCTTAACACTAGCTCCTTTCACAGATACGCAGTATTTT | CASSLTLAPFTDTQYF | few | TRBJ2-3 | - | TRBV5-6
TGTGCCAGTTTTTCCGGGACTACCTACACCGGGGAGCTGTTTTTT | CASFSGTTYTGELFF | - | TRBJ2-2 | TRBD2 | TRBV19
TGTGCCAGTACCCAAGGTGACGAGCAGTACTTC | CASTQGDEQYF | - | TRBJ2-7 | - | TRBV19
TGTGCCAGCAGCCCCGGGACTAGCTTCAGTAGTGAGCAGTTCTTC | CASSPGTSFSSEQFF | many | TRBJ2-1 | TRBD2 | TRBV7-6
TGTGCCAGCAGTTTCGGGCAGGGGCAGACTGAAGCTTTCTTT | CASSFGQGQTEAFF | many | TRBJ1-1 | - | TRBV12-3/TRBV12-4
TGTGCCAGCAGCTTGGTAAAGGGAGGGTTCTCTGGAAACACCATATATTTT | CASSLVKGGFSGNTIYF | many | TRBJ1-3 | - | TRBV5-6
TGCGCCAGCAGCCAAGAACCATACAGGGAGCAGTACTTC | CASSQEPYREQYF | many | TRBJ2-7 | - | TRBV4-3
TGTGCCAGCACCCACTCAGATCAGCCCCAGCATTTT | CASTHSDQPQHF | many | TRBJ1-5 | - | TRBV12-3/TRBV12-4
TGTGCCAGCAGGCTTATAGCCGGGGAGCGGTTTTTT | CASRLIAGERFF | - | TRBJ2-2 | - | TRBV27
TGTGCCAGCAGACCTGTCCCCAGTCTAACCTACGAGCAGTACTTC | CASRPVPSLTYEQYF | few | TRBJ2-7 | - | TRBV7-8
TGTGCCAGCAGCTCCACAGCGGGAGGCACAGATACGCAGTATTTT | CASSSTAGGTDTQYF | few | TRBJ2-3 | TRBD2 | TRBV7-3
TGTGCCATCACCGGAGATAGCAATCAGCCCCAGCATTTT | CAITGDSNQPQHF | - | TRBJ1-5 | - | TRBV10-3
TGTGCCAGCAGCTTAGCGTTTAGTGAGACCCAGTACTTC | CASSLAFSETQYF | few | TRBJ2-5 | - | TRBV7-9
TGTGCCAGCCGTCAAGGGACCTCCAGCACAGATACGCAGTATTTT | CASRQGTSSTDTQYF | - | TRBJ2-3 | - | TRBV9
TGTGCCAGCAGCATGCCCCGACAGGGTTTGAACACTGAAGCTTTCTTT | CASSMPRQGLNTEAFF | many | TRBJ1-1 | TRBD1 | TRBV7-9
TGTGCCTGGAGTGCCGGGACGGCTCCGAACACTGAAGCTTTCTTT | CAWSAGTAPNTEAFF | few | TRBJ1-1 | - | TRBV30
TGCAGTGCTGAAGGGACAGGCGGGAGCCAGCCCCAGCATTTT | CSAEGTGGSQPQHF | many | TRBJ1-5 | TRBD1 | TRBV20-1
TGCGCCAGCAGTGATTTAACAGGCTCCTATAATTCACCCCTCCACTTT | CASSDLTGSYNSPLHF | few | TRBJ1-6 | - | TRBV10-2
TGTGCCACCAGTGATTCGACCGAGCGGGAGCAGTACTTC | CATSDSTEREQYF | few | TRBJ2-7 | - | TRBV24-1
TGTGCCAGTAATCAGGCGAACACTGAAGCTTTCTTT | CASNQANTEAFF | few | TRBJ1-1 | - | TRBV19
TGCAGCGTTGAAGGTCAGGAGAGCTCCTACAATGAGCAGTTCTTC | CSVEGQESSYNEQFF | few | TRBJ2-1 | - | TRBV29-1
TGCGCCAGCAGCCCGTCTAGCGGGAGAACCGGGGAGCTGTTTTTT | CASSPSSGRTGELFF | many | TRBJ2-2 | TRBD2 | TRBV4-1
TGCAGCGTTCCGGCGACCTACGAGCAGTACTTC | CSVPATYEQYF | few | TRBJ2-7 | - | TRBV29-1
TGTGCCAGCAGTTTGACTACAGGGGGTGTACAGCCCCAGCATTTT | CASSLTTGGVQPQHF | - | TRBJ1-5 | TRBD1 | TRBV28
TGCGCCAGCAGCCAAGATGCCCGGGGGTACAATGAGCAGTTCTTC | CASSQDARGYNEQFF | few | TRBJ2-1 | - | TRBV4-3
TGCGCCAGCAGCTTGGTCGCCGGGGGAGAACAGTACTTC | CASSLVAGGEQYF | many | TRBJ2-7 | - | TRBV5-1
TGTGCCAGCACCCCCGGTCCCGGCTCGGCTGACTATGGCTACACCTTC | CASTPGPGSADYGYTF | few | TRBJ1-2 | - | TRBV7-8
TGTGCCAGCAGCCTCGGACAGCTACTAGACTACGAGCAGTACTTC | CASSLGQLLDYEQYF | - | TRBJ2-7 | - | TRBV3-1
TGTGCCTGGAGTTTTTCCTCAGGCGCAGATACGCAGTATTTT | CAWSFSSGADTQYF | many | TRBJ2-3 | - | TRBV30
TGTGCCAGCAGCCGGTGGCAGTACAATGAGCAGTTCTTC | CASSRWQYNEQFF | - | TRBJ2-1 | - | TRBV3-1
TGTGCCAGCAGCTTAGAAGGAGAGTACCAAGAGACCCAGTACTTC | CASSLEGEYQETQYF | - | TRBJ2-5 | - | TRBV13
TGCAGTGCTAGAGAACGGGGGCGCTACGAGCAGTACTTC | CSARERGRYEQYF | - | TRBJ2-7 | - | TRBV20-1
TGCAGTGCCAGCCCGGGACTGTACAATGAGCAGTTCTTC | CSASPGLYNEQFF | - | TRBJ2-1 | - | TRBV20-1
TGTGCCAGCAGAAATAAGCCCGGTACGAAGGCAACCGGGGAGCTGTTTTTT | CASRNKPGTKATGELFF | many | TRBJ2-2 | - | TRBV7-9
TGTGCCAGCAGCGATCCGGCTCGCTCTGGAAACACCATATATTTT | CASSDPARSGNTIYF | many | TRBJ1-3 | - | TRBV7-6
TGCAGTGCCCCCACCCGCGGGGGTACTGGAGAGACCCAGTACTTC | CSAPTRGGTGETQYF | - | TRBJ2-5 | TRBD2 | TRBV20-1